Detailed here is one T cell receptor (beta chain). The antigen is not known. Researchers turned away patients with other autoimmune diseases, uncontrolled infections, pregnancy or lactation. Germline V CDR1 and CDR2: PRHDT, FYEKMQ (reference sequence). The CDR3 spans 15 residues. With V trimmed by 5 bases and J by 4 bases, 11 bases remained unmatched. These data belong to a study of Graves' ophthalmopathy and Graves' hyperthyroidism. Study results and caveats: The blood repertoire also included most expanded thyroid clonotypes above 0.001 frequency. The model's prediction of ophthalmopathy progression had 65% to 71% sensitivity and roughly 72% specificity.

Amplification from RNA transcripts yielded the TCR beta CDR3 regions. RT-PCR with HTBI primers came first, then second-round multiplex PCR. TCRdb re-called the multiplex PCR reads through MiXCR, storing one row per CDR3 protein. The sample lists some 160,000 distinct CDR3 sequences; roughly 36% were seen once. The receptor was derived from a young man with Graves' ophthalmopathy. Sequencing was performed on peripheral blood. V is TRBV13 and J is TRBJ2-7; TRBD1 agrees at 7 bases. CDR3 protein: CASSPRQGGYYEQYF. The DNA of the CDR3 is TGTGCCAGCAGCCCTCGACAAGGGGGCTATTACGAGCAGTACTTC.